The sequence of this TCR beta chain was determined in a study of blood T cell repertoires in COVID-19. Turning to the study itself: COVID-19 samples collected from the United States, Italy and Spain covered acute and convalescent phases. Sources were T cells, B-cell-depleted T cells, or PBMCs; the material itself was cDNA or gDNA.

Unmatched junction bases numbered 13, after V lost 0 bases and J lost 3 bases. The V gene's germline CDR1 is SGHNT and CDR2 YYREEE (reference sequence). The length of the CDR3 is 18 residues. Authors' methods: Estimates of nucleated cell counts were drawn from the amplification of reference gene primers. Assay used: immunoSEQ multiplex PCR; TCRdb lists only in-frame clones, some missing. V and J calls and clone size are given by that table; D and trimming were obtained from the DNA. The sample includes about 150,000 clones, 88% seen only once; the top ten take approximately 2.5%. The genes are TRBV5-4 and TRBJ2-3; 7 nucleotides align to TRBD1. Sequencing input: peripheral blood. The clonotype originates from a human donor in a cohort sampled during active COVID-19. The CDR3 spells CASSLEPAQGTRTDTQYF. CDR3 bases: TGTGCCAGCAGCTTGGAGCCCGCACAGGGGACGAGGACAGATACGCAGTATTTT.